This TCR beta chain was sequenced during a study of blood T cell repertoires in COVID-19. The table came from immunoSEQ multiplex PCR; TCRdb's copy has only in-frame clones and leaves some out. The profile shows over 85,000 clones, 85% of them singletons. This clone turned up a few times. The ends lost 2 bases at V and 2 bases at J; junction bases unmatched: 12. The CDR3 covers 18 residues. Germline CDR1 SGHTA, CDR2 FQGTGA. This rearrangement joins TRBV7-3 to TRBJ2-1, with 7 nucleotides matching TRBD1. The receptor was derived from a man older than 75 with acute or convalescent COVID-19. The sequenced material came from peripheral blood. In DNA form, the CDR3 reads TGTGCCAGCAGCTTATGGGACAGCCCTAGTCCCCCCTACAATGAGCAGTTCTTC. Encoded protein: CASSLWDSPSPPYNEQFF.